One sample yielded the 12 T cell receptor beta chains listed below, sequenced in a study of post-analysis software for immune sequencing data. Study-wide points: Several TRBV segments were more frequent in patients than controls; TRBV5-6, TRBV5-1 and TRBV20-1 belonged to this group.

Which antigens these TCRs recognize remains unknown. Carried by the TCR beta cDNA libraries were unique molecular identifiers. MiXCR, applied by TCRdb to the PCR reads, yields one record per CDR3 protein. Of hundreds of thousands of distinct CDR3 sequences in the sample, roughly 45% were seen once. Sequencing was done on a sample of blood. Source of these receptors: a girl between 5 and 17 years old with multiple sclerosis.

This clonotype has only a few counts. The genes are TRBV18 and TRBJ2-5; 8 positions match TRBD1. The length of the CDR3 is 15 residues. V shed 6 bases and J 7 bases; nucleotides not matched to a gene: 13. The V gene's germline CDR1 is KGHSH and CDR2 LQKENI. This CDR3 reads CASSPGRTGSRTQYF. CDR3 coding DNA: TGTGCCAGCTCCCCCGGCCGGACAGGGAGTCGGACCCAGTACTTC.

This clonotype was observed a handful of times. The V and J genes are TRBV27 and TRBJ2-5; either TRBD1 or TRBD2 may supply D (5 bases each). The germline V and J ends were trimmed by 5 bases and 5 bases, with 12 bases remaining between them. Germline CDR1 and CDR2: MNHEY and SMNVEV (reference sequence). The CDR3 runs 13 residues. In DNA form, the CDR3 reads TGTGCCAGCAGTCAAACTAGGGGTGAGACCCAGTACTTC. This encodes CASSQTRGETQYF.

This chain's CDR3 is CSALWGRDNEQFF. CDR3 DNA: TGCAGCGCCCTTTGGGGTCGAGACAATGAGCAGTTCTTC. The V gene is TRBV29-1, the J gene TRBJ2-1; unclear D gene. Germline lookup yields CDR1 SQVTM and CDR2 ANQGSEA. V was shortened by 7 bases and J by 5 bases, with 15 bases between the two germline ends. The CDR3 length is 13 residues.

CDR3 in DNA: TGTGCCAGCAGCGCCCGGGACCCGAGGAATGAGCAGTTCTTC. It yields the protein CASSARDPRNEQFF. This chain connects TRBV6-1 to TRBJ2-1; either TRBD1 or TRBD2 may supply D (5 bases each). The CDR3 sequence is 14 residues long. Looked up from germline, CDR1 is MNHNS and CDR2 is SASEGT. Trimming left V 6 bases short and J 7 bases short, with 16 bases between.

The gene calls are TRBV12-3 or TRBV12-4 and TRBJ2-7, with 8 bases lining up with TRBD2. This CDR3 has 15 residues. V was clipped by 9 bases and J by 2 bases; unmatched bases: 12. CDR3 residues: CASRSLGAGAYEQYF. CDR3 DNA sequence: TGTGCCAGTAGGTCATTAGGAGCGGGAGCCTACGAGCAGTACTTC.

CDR3 DNA sequence: TGCAGTGCTGCTCCCCCACTAGCGTTAGAAGAGACCCAGTACTTC. It codes for CSAAPPLALEETQYF. The rearrangement uses TRBV20-1 and TRBJ2-5, with TRBD2 identical over 7 bases. The CDR3 is 15 residues long. Germline loops: CDR1 DFQATT, CDR2 SNEGSKA (reference sequence). The ends lost 5 bases at V and 3 bases at J; junction bases unmatched: 12.

The CDR3 reads CASSPSPGQQYGYTF. In nucleotides, the CDR3 is TGTGCCAGCAGTCCCTCCCCGGGACAGCAGTATGGCTACACCTTC. J is TRBJ1-2 and V is TRBV6-5; 7 bases align to TRBD1. V lost 5 bases and J lost 5; bases outside the gene matches: 11. Germline CDR1 MNHEY, CDR2 SVGAGI. The CDR3 extends over 15 amino acids.

CDR3 sequence (DNA): TGCAGCGTCTCCCGTAGCGGGAGGGACCCCTACGAGCAGTACTTC. Protein: CSVSRSGRDPYEQYF. The chain couples TRBV29-1 to TRBJ2-7, with TRBD2 matching 11 bases. CDR1 and CDR2 (germline): SQVTM, ANQGSEA. The CDR3 has 15 amino acids. With V trimmed by 6 bases and J by 2 bases, 9 bases remained unmatched.

The V gene is TRBV5-1, the J gene TRBJ2-1; D is undetermined. Deletions cut 0 bases from V and 5 bases from J, with 9 bases between. Looked up from germline, CDR1 is SGHRS and CDR2 is YFSETQ. The CDR3 is 14 residues long. In nucleotides, the CDR3 is TGCGCCAGCAGCTTGGGCCCGCAGGACAATGAGCAGTTCTTC. Translating it yields CASSLGPQDNEQFF.

This clonotype was seen a handful of times. The CDR3, as DNA: TGTGCCAGCAGCCCGTTAGGCGAAAGGGGCCTCAACGAGCAGTACTTC. This codes for CASSPLGERGLNEQYF. The chain couples TRBV6-6 to TRBJ2-7, with a weak D call TRBD1 (5 bases). The CDR3 has 16 residues. CDR1 and CDR2 from the germline V gene are MNHNY and SVGAGI (reference sequence). Trimming removed 6 bases from V and 5 bases from J, with 23 bases in between.

This clonotype has only a few counts. This chain uses TRBV29-1 with TRBJ2-5, with 13 bases aligning to TRBD2. V lost 5 bases to trimming and J lost 2 bases; unmatched junction nucleotides: 5. CDR1 SQVTM and CDR2 ANQGSEA come from the germline V gene. The CDR3 runs 15 residues. The CDR3: CSVYGLAGAQETQYF. CDR3 coding DNA: TGCAGCGTTTACGGACTAGCGGGAGCGCAAGAGACCCAGTACTTC.

The genes are TRBV9 and TRBJ2-1, with D perhaps matching TRBD1 or TRBD2 (5 bases each). The CDR3 spans 15 residues. V was pared by 8 bases and J by 5 bases, with 20 bases between. Germline CDR1 and CDR2: SGDLS and YYNGEE. The CDR3 DNA follows: TGTGCCAGTAGCCTAGGATCCGGGACGGACAATGAGCAGTTCTTC. Translated, it gives CASSLGSGTDNEQFF.